Sequencing of this TCR beta chain was carried out in a study of cytomegalovirus exposure and HLA in healthy donors. There are 15 residues in the CDR3. V lost 6 bases, J lost 3 bases, and 6 bases stayed unmatched. CDR1 LNHDA and CDR2 SQIVND come from the germline V gene (reference sequence). 60 Vbeta and 13 Jbeta primers were used in PCR. Generated by immunoSEQ multiplex PCR, the TCRdb table keeps only in-frame clones and is missing some. The table shows 130,000 or so clones, with just over 65% occurring only once. The receptor's source is a woman aged 55-70 years in good health and CMV-seronegative. Sequenced input: PBMCs. This sequence joins TRBV19 and TRBJ2-3, with TRBD2 matching 10 bases. CDR3 region: CASRSLAGVTDTQYF. As DNA, the CDR3 is TGTGCCAGTAGAAGCCTAGCGGGAGTGACAGATACGCAGTATTTT.